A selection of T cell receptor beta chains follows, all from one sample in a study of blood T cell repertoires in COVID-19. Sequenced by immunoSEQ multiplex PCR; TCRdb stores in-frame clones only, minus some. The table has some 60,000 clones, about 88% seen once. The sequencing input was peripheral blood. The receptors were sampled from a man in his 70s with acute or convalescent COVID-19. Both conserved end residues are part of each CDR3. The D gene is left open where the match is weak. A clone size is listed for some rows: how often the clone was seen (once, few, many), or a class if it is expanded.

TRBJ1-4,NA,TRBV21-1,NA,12,CASGDRERQTVF,TGTGCCAGCGGGGACAGGGAAAGGCAAACTGTTTTT
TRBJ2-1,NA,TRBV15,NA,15,CATSRDGGSYNEQFF,TGTGCCACCAGCAGAGATGGCGGATCTTACAATGAGCAGTTCTTC
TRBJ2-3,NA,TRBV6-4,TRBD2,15,CASSRQAGAGDTQYF,TGTGCCAGCAGTCGTCAAGCGGGGGCCGGAGATACGCAGTATTTT
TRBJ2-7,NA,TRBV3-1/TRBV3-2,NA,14,CASSQDQGGYEQYF,TGTGCCAGCAGCCAAGATCAAGGGGGCTACGAGCAGTACTTC
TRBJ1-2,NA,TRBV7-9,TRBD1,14,CASSPGDSNYGYTF,TGTGCCAGCAGCCCCGGGGACAGTAACTATGGCTACACCTTC
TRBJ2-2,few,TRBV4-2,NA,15,CASSQPQAGTGELFF,TGTGCCAGCAGCCAGCCCCAGGCGGGCACCGGGGAGCTGTTTTTT
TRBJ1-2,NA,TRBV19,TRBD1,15,CASSEMLGTGVGYTF,TGTGCCAGTAGTGAAATGCTCGGGACAGGGGTCGGCTACACCTTC
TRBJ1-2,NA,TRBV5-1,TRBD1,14,CASSLTGDNYGYTF,TGCGCCAGCAGCTTGACAGGGGATAACTATGGCTACACCTTC
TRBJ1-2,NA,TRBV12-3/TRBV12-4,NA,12,CASSSDWAGYTF,TGTGCCAGCAGTTCCGATTGGGCGGGCTACACCTTC
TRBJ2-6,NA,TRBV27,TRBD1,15,CASSNRGTGANVLTF,TGTGCCAGTTCGAACAGGGGTACTGGGGCCAACGTCCTGACTTTC
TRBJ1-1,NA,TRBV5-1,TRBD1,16,CASSLQGPEVFGEAFF,TGCGCCAGCAGCTTACAGGGGCCAGAGGTATTCGGTGAAGCTTTCTTT
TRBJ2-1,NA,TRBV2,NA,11,CASSLTGNHFF,TGTGCCAGCAGTTTGACTGGCAATCATTTCTTC
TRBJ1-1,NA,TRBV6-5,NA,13,CASSTGPNTEAFF,TGTGCCAGCAGTACAGGGCCAAACACTGAAGCTTTCTTT
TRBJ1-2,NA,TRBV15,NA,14,CATSRAQGGGGYTF,TGTGCCACCAGCAGAGCCCAAGGCGGGGGCGGCTACACCTTC
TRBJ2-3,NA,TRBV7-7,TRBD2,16,CASSAGLERNTDTQYF,TGTGCCAGCAGCGCTGGACTAGAGAGGAACACAGATACGCAGTATTTT
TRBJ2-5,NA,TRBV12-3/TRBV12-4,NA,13,CASTWTLRETQYF,TGTGCCAGCACTTGGACTCTTCGGGAGACCCAGTACTTC
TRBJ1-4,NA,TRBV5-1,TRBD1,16,CASSLVGTGGDEKLFF,TGCGCCAGCAGCTTGGTGGGGACAGGGGGCGACGAAAAACTGTTTTTT
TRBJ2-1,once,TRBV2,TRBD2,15,CASSGSGGGYNEQFF,TGTGCCAGCAGTGGTAGCGGGGGGGGATACAATGAGCAGTTCTTC
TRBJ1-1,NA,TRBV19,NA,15,CASSGGLPLNTEAFF,TGTGCCAGTAGTGGAGGGCTTCCTTTGAACACTGAAGCTTTCTTT
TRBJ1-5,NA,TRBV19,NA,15,CASSIVGSTGQPQHF,TGTGCCAGTAGTATAGTTGGCAGTACGGGGCAGCCCCAGCATTTT
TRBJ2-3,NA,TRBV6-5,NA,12,CASSYPRGTQYF,TGTGCCAGCAGTTACCCCCGGGGGACGCAGTATTTT
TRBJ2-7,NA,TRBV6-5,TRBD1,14,CASSGDRGRYEQYF,TGTGCCAGCAGCGGAGACAGGGGCCGTTACGAGCAGTACTTC
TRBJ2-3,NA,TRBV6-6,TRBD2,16,CASTNLAGDNTDTQYF,TGTGCCAGCACTAACCTAGCGGGAGATAACACAGATACGCAGTATTTT
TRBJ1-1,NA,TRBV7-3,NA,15,CASSSMGGLDTEAFF,TGTGCCAGCAGCTCAATGGGGGGGCTTGACACTGAAGCTTTCTTT
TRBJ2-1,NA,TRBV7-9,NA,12,CASRQNEAEQFF,TGTGCCAGCAGACAAAATGAGGCTGAGCAGTTCTTC
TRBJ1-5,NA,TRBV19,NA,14,CASSTTGSRQPQHF,TGTGCCAGTAGTACAACAGGGAGCCGCCAGCCCCAGCATTTT
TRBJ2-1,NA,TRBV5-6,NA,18,CASSFGRQGYVLNNEQFF,TGTGCCAGCAGCTTCGGGAGACAGGGCTACGTTCTCAACAATGAGCAGTTCTTC
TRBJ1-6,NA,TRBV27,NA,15,CASSLEVGANSPLHF,TGTGCCAGCAGTTTAGAAGTCGGTGCCAATTCACCCCTCCACTTT
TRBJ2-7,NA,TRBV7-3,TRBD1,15,CASSPGTGLPYEQYF,TGTGCCAGCAGCCCGGGGACAGGGTTGCCCTACGAGCAGTACTTC
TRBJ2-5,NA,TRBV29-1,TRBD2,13,CSVSLAGAETQYF,TGCAGCGTTTCACTAGCGGGAGCAGAGACCCAGTACTTC
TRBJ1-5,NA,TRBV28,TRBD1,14,CASSSGQGNQPQHF,TGTGCCAGCAGTTCGGGACAGGGAAATCAGCCCCAGCATTTT
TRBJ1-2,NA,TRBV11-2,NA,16,CASSNPYNEGGNGYTF,TGTGCCAGCAGTAACCCCTATAACGAGGGCGGCAATGGCTACACCTTC
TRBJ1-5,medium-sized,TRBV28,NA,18,CASSLPLGRAGGNQPQHF,TGTGCCAGCAGTTTACCCCTGGGTCGGGCGGGGGGTAATCAGCCCCAGCATTTT
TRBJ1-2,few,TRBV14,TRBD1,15,CASSQPGQQGYGYTF,TGTGCCAGCAGCCAACCGGGACAGCAAGGCTATGGCTACACCTTC
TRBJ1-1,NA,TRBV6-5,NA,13,CASGRTQNTEAFF,TGTGCCAGCGGGCGTACTCAGAACACTGAAGCTTTCTTT
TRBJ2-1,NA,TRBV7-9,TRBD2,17,CASSPRLAGSSYNEQFF,TGTGCCAGCAGCCCGAGACTAGCGGGGAGCTCCTACAATGAGCAGTTCTTC
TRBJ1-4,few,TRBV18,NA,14,CASSPGAPNEKLFF,TGTGCCAGCTCACCAGGGGCCCCCAATGAAAAACTGTTTTTT
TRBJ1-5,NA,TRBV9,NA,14,CASSVGQKDQPQHF,TGTGCCAGCAGCGTCGGACAGAAGGATCAGCCCCAGCATTTT
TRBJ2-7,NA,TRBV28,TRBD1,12,CATRQGGYEQYF,TGTGCCACCAGACAGGGTGGCTACGAGCAGTACTTC
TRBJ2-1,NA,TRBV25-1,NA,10,CANLASKQFF,TGTGCCAACCTTGCGTCGAAGCAGTTCTTC
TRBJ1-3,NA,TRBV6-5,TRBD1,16,CASSFRTGTSGNTIYF,TGTGCCAGCAGTTTCCGGACAGGCACCTCTGGAAACACCATATATTTT
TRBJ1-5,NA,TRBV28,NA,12,CASTLVNQPQHF,TGTGCCAGCACCTTAGTTAATCAGCCCCAGCATTTT